The 18 T cell receptor beta chains below were found in one sample sequenced in a study of blood T cell repertoires in COVID-19. Produced via immunoSEQ multiplex PCR; TCRdb's table is partial and in-frame only. The sample carries more than 130,000 clones, roughly 90% recorded once. Sequencing was performed on peripheral blood. These TCRs come from a man in his forties or fifties with active or convalescent COVID-19.

The chain joins TRBV5-6 to TRBJ2-2; 8 nucleotides line up with TRBD2. The CDR3 contains 16 residues. Germline CDR1 is SGHDT and CDR2 is YYEEEE. V was clipped by 4 bases and J by 4 bases; unmatched bases: 9. The CDR3 nucleotides are TGTGCCAGCAGCCCGGGGGGGGGCTTAGTCACCGGGGAGCTGTTTTTT. It translates to CASSPGGGLVTGELFF.

This sequence joins TRBV7-8 and TRBJ2-1, with TRBD2 identical over 14 bases. CDR1 and CDR2 from the germline V gene are SGHVS and FQNEAQ. The trim removed 7 bases at V and 6 bases at J, leaving 5 bases unmatched. The length of the CDR3 is 15 residues. CDR3 nucleotides: TGTGCCAGCATCCTTGGGACTAGCGGGAGCAATGAGCAGTTCTTC. Translating gives CASILGTSGSNEQFF. Together with reference TRBV7-8 and TRBJ2-1, the CDR3 gives the full variable domain: GAGVSQSPRYKVAKRGQDVALRCDPISGHVSLFWYQQALGQGPEFLTYFQNEAQLDKSGLPSDRFFAERPEGSVSTLKIQRTQQEDSAVYLCASILGTSGSNEQFFGPGTRLTVL.

V is TRBV18 and J is TRBJ2-3; 8 nucleotides align to TRBD2. Per germline, CDR1 KGHSH and CDR2 LQKENI. Trimming cost V 6 bases and J 0 bases; bases outside gene matches: 17. The CDR3 extends over 19 amino acids. In nucleotides, the CDR3 is TGTGCCAGCTCTCAATATGGACTAGCATCTAGAACTAGCACAGATACGCAGTATTTT. It is translated as CASSQYGLASRTSTDTQYF.

The chain carries TRBV28 and TRBJ1-2; TRBD1 matches at 7 bases. J was trimmed by 2 bases and V by 6 bases; bases with no gene match: 6. In germline, CDR1 is MDHEN, CDR2 SYDVKM. The CDR3 runs to 14 residues. The CDR3 loop is CASRRQGQNYGYTF. Here the CDR3 DNA reads TGTGCCAGCAGACGTCAGGGACAGAACTATGGCTACACCTTC.

The genes are TRBV7-6 and TRBJ2-1; no definite D call. Trimming left V 0 bases short and J 8 bases short, with 11 bases between. This CDR3 has 14 amino acids. Germline V gene data show CDR1 as SGHVS and CDR2 as FNYEAQ. The CDR3, as DNA: TGTGCCAGCAGCTTAGCCCAGTTGGGCGATGAGCAGTTCTTC. Its translation: CASSLAQLGDEQFF.

J is TRBJ2-5 and V is TRBV2; 11 positions agree with TRBD2. CDR1 and CDR2 from the germline V gene are SNHLY and FYNNEI. V dropped 9 bases and J dropped 5; count of bases not matched to a gene: 14. This CDR3 is 16 amino acids long. CDR3 loop: CASSVPTSGSWETQYF. The CDR3 region has the DNA TGTGCCAGTTCTGTACCTACTAGCGGGAGTTGGGAGACCCAGTACTTC.

The chain couples TRBV12-3 or TRBV12-4 to TRBJ2-3; TRBD1 is a possible D gene (6 bases). V was cut by 6 bases and J by 3 bases, with 10 bases left in between. The length of the CDR3 is 13 residues. CDR3 residues: CASSLGQTDTQYF. CDR3 coding DNA: TGTGCCAGCAGCCTCGGACAGACAGATACGCAGTATTTT.

This chain joins TRBV11-3 and TRBJ2-2; no clear D gene. Germline assignment: CDR1 SGHNT and CDR2 YENEEA. This CDR3 is built from 13 residues. V gave up 5 bases and J gave up 7 bases, with 11 bases separating them. Written as DNA, the CDR3 is TGTGCCAGCAGCCCCCGGGTTGGCGGGGAGCTGTTTTTT. Translating it yields CASSPRVGGELFF.

This sequence joins TRBV25-1 and TRBJ2-7, with 9 bases identical to TRBD1. This CDR3 has 15 amino acids. After removal of 3 bases from V and 4 bases from J, the junction contained 7 bases not matched to a gene. Germline V gives CDR1 MGHDK, CDR2 SYGVNS. CDR3: CASSDPGQGSYEQYF. The CDR3 DNA sequence: TGTGCCAGCAGTGATCCGGGACAGGGATCGTACGAGCAGTACTTC.

V and J are TRBV19 and TRBJ1-5; TRBD1 agrees at 7 bases. Germline lookup yields CDR1 LNHDA and CDR2 SQIVND (reference sequence). The CDR3 has 14 residues. With V trimmed by 2 bases and J by 4 bases, 2 bases remained unmatched. CDR3 in DNA: TGTGCCAGTAGTATACAGACAGGGAATCAGCCCCAGCATTTT. The encoded protein is CASSIQTGNQPQHF.

The CDR3 sequence: CASSLGTGLNQPQHF. In DNA, the CDR3 is TGTGCCAGCAGCTTAGGGACAGGGCTAAATCAGCCCCAGCATTTT. The V and J genes are TRBV7-9 and TRBJ1-5; 8 bases are shared with TRBD1. CDR3 size: 15 residues. Looked up from germline, CDR1 is SEHNR and CDR2 is FQNEAQ (reference sequence). The ends lost 1 base at V and 4 bases at J; junction bases unmatched: 3.

The chain couples TRBV19 to TRBJ2-1, with D maybe TRBD2 (5 bases). Trimming cost V 3 bases and J 10 bases, with 10 bases left between them. Germline-derived CDR1 and CDR2 are LNHDA and SQIVND (reference sequence). The CDR3 length is 12 residues. In nucleotides, the CDR3 is TGTGCCAGTAGTATCCAGCGAGGGGAGCAGTTCTTC. It specifies CASSIQRGEQFF.

The chain combines TRBV19 with TRBJ2-7; no clear D. Germline lookup yields CDR1 LNHDA and CDR2 SQIVND (reference sequence). The CDR3 is 12 amino acids. Deletions cut 5 bases from V and 2 bases from J, with 7 bases between. The CDR3 DNA reads TGTGCCAGTAGTGGCTCCGCCTACGAGCAGTACTTC. Translated, it gives CASSGSAYEQYF.

The chain employs TRBV18 and TRBJ1-5; 7 bases align to TRBD1. V was pared by 6 bases and J by 0 bases, with 8 bases of the junction left unmatched. This CDR3 spans 16 amino acids. The germline CDR1 and CDR2 sequences are KGHSH and LQKENI. CDR3 in amino acids: CASSGEGAYSNQPQHF. In DNA form, the CDR3 reads TGTGCCAGCTCGGGTGAGGGGGCCTATAGCAATCAGCCCCAGCATTTT.

The V gene is TRBV5-1, the J gene TRBJ2-7; 7 bases are a match to TRBD1. With V trimmed by 6 bases and J by 1 base, 7 bases remained unmatched. Germline lookup yields CDR1 SGHRS and CDR2 YFSETQ. The CDR3 has 14 amino acids. In DNA form, the CDR3 reads TGCGCCAGCACCCCATTACAGGGGTCCTACGAGCAGTACTTC. It is translated as CASTPLQGSYEQYF.

J is TRBJ2-3 and V is TRBV6-4; 12 bases are a match to TRBD2. CDR1 and CDR2 from the germline V gene are MRHNA and SNTAGT. The CDR3 spans 15 residues. V shed 3 bases and J 4 bases; nucleotides not matched to a gene: 2. DNA for the CDR3: TGTGCCAGCAGTGAAGGGACTAGCGGGTCAGATACGCAGTATTTT. Residues: CASSEGTSGSDTQYF.

V usage is TRBV5-1 and J usage is TRBJ2-1; the match to TRBD1 covers 10 bases. The CDR3 extends over 16 amino acids. Germline V gene lookup returns CDR1 SGHRS and CDR2 YFSETQ. J was trimmed by 3 bases and V by 4 bases; bases with no gene match: 7. In DNA, the CDR3 is TGCGCCAGCAGCGGAACCGGGACAGGGGTCTACAATGAGCAGTTCTTC. Residues: CASSGTGTGVYNEQFF.

The chain employs TRBV5-1 and TRBJ2-7; 8 nucleotides agree with TRBD1. The CDR3 consists of 16 residues. Germline V gene sequence: CDR1 SGHRS, CDR2 YFSETQ. J gave up 5 bases and V 4 bases, and 14 bases lay outside the gene matches. The CDR3 reads CASSLNGQGTVNEQYF. In DNA, the CDR3 is TGCGCCAGCAGCCTAAATGGACAGGGTACTGTCAACGAGCAGTACTTC.